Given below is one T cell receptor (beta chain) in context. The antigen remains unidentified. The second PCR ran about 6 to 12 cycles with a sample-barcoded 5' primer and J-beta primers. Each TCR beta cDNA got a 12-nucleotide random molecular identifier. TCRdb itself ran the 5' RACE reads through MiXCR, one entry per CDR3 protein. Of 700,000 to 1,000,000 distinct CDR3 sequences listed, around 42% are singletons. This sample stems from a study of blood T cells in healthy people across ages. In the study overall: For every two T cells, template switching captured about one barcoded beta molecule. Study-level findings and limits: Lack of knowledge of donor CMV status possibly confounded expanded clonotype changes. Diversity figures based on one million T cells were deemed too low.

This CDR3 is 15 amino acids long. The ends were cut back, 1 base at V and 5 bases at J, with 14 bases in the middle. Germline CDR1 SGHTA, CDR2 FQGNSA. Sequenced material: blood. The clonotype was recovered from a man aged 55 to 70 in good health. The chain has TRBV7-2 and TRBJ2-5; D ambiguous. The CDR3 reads CASSLEAWAWETQYF. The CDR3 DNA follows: TGTGCCAGCAGCTTAGAGGCTTGGGCATGGGAGACCCAGTACTTC.